This TCR beta chain stems from a study of tumor-infiltrating lymphocytes in localized non-small cell lung cancer. In the study overall: Each patient gave resected tumor and non-adjacent uninvolved lung tissue. Study observations and caveats: Tumors had more T cell infiltration than uninvolved lung, per TCRbeta sequencing and CD3 counts. T-cell fraction did not differ between immunotypes IM1 and IM2.

In regard to this clone: Its antigen is as yet unknown.

Germline V gives CDR1 SGHNT, CDR2 YYREEE (reference sequence). This CDR3 has 11 residues. Trimming removed 6 bases from V and 7 bases from J, with 7 bases in between. Measured with immunoSEQ multiplex PCR; TCRdb has only the in-frame clones, and not every one. This table has roughly 9,100 clones, 70% to 80% appearing once. Sequencing was performed on uninvolved lung tissue not adjacent to the tumor. The rearrangement links TRBV5-4 to TRBJ2-2; D remains unclear. The clonotype comes from a human donor with non-small cell lung cancer. In DNA form, the CDR3 reads TGTGCCAGCAAGCGCGACGGGGAGCTGTTTTTT. It specifies CASKRDGELFF.